This T cell receptor beta chain was captured by sequencing in a study of cytomegalovirus exposure and HLA in healthy donors (dated by TCRdb to 2015 to 2018). In the study overall: According to an earlier analysis of 587 of the donors, about 179 million T cells yielded 95 million to 140 million unique TCR beta sequences and more than 250 Gb of sequence data. An early release covering over 500 HLA-typed donors comprised about 310 gigabases of sequencing data and tens of millions of unique TCR sequences. Among the roughly 400 genotyped donors, 81% belonged to the genetic ancestry cluster associated with self-reported Caucasian donors. The study aimed to test whether cataloging public T cell receptors could reveal signatures of past pathogen exposure. The study used immunosequencing to profile the T cell repertoires of several hundred subjects and linked those repertoires to cytomegalovirus serostatus. Besides the first cohort of roughly 700 subjects, a separate validation cohort made up of 120 different subjects was used. To predict cytomegalovirus infection status, the study combined high-throughput TCR immunosequencing, statistical association of individual TCRs with disease status, and machine learning. To study patterns of TCR occurrence, a later analysis re-analyzed previously published TCR beta repertoires from just over 650 donors and added high-resolution HLA genotyping. Rather than drawing on any new phenotypic data, the later analysis identified candidate immune exposures from TCR beta sequences and the way those sequences occurred across donors. In an earlier analysis of roughly 540 of the donors, high-throughput TCR beta sequencing was used to judge whether each TCR beta V gene segment behaved as functional or pseudogenic. Alongside the repertoire data, information on donor age, sex, ethnicity and CMV serostatus was compiled. A later genetic analysis took genome-wide SNP genotypes for about 65% of the roughly 670 donors and used that subset as a discovery cohort. All discovery cohort repertoires had been generated on a single sequencing platform. Class I and class II HLA loci were covered by the typing at four-digit resolution. The number of typed donors differed by locus: about 620-640 for A, B, C, DRB1 and DQB1; 500 to 550 for DQA1; approximately 600 for DPA1; and 450 to 480 for DPB1. Because of strong linkage in the cohort, four to six DR-DQ haplotypes were treated as single units for association and clustering. Among 300 to 500 genotyped donors of the cohort, an average of around 250,000 unique TCR beta nucleotide sequences was sequenced per donor, of which about 19% were non-productive.

As concerns this clone: Its antigen is unknown.

The cohort consisted of approximately 690 healthy bone marrow donors. At the time of sampling, every cohort member was nominally healthy, though immune exposures that went unrecorded were likely present. The donor tested CMV seronegative and was one of the 352 seronegative cohort members. Every donor gave a peripheral blood sample, and the peripheral blood mononuclear cells from that sample were used for TCR beta sequencing. Genomic DNA was extracted from the blood cell samples with the Qiagen DNeasy Blood Extraction Kit. Overall study results and their limits: Compared with the approximately 710-donor mean, donors in an Asian-associated ancestry cluster had fewer N-insertions in productive TCRs, according to a later genetic analysis. Most TCR sequences were observed very rarely across donors, whereas some public TCRs were present in many individuals. A later analysis found that most CMV-associated TCR beta chains appeared HLA-restricted, with HLA associations seemingly driven largely by CMV exposure. At a false discovery rate of 0.05, a later analysis linked some 17,000 TCR beta sequences to specific HLA alleles. In the study, around 160 TCR beta chains were listed as associated with cytomegalovirus. When HLA alleles, especially DR and DQ, strongly co-occurred, attributing TCR associations to individual alleles was difficult. CMV serostatus was the only immune exposure information available for the cohort. Correlated functional status among segregating V segments might be attributable to linkage disequilibrium, but an unknown experimental factor could not be ruled out. A later analysis found that TCR association rates varied across HLA loci, with DRB1 alleles showing the most associated TCRs and HLA-C alleles the fewest. Because HLA typing was missing for some donors at each locus, association tests included only the typed subset. Cytomegalovirus status was reported to be diagnosed by the classifier with high specificity and sensitivity in both the original and validation cohorts. A cluster of highly shared sequence variants was judged likely to be a technical artifact of the sequencing pipeline. The cohort was sequenced for TCR beta chains only, and without alpha or paired-chain data the features that could be detected were limited. A later genetic analysis associated a missense DCLRE1C variant with V-gene and J-gene trimming of TCR beta chains, and an independent cohort replicated the association. Compared with equally common non-associated chains, HLA-associated TCR beta chains in a later analysis were more clonally expanded and had lower generation probabilities. Broadly in line with IMGT annotations, most TCR beta V segments showed up in productive rearrangements about 87% or about 30% of the time in an earlier analysis of 450 to 750 of the donors. A few of the identified cytomegalovirus-associated TCR beta chains were confirmed in vitro to be specific for cytomegalovirus antigens. Sequencing depth was assumed to be roughly uniform across donors in the presence/absence analyses, though that assumption may not hold. According to a later analysis, parvovirus B19, influenza, CMV and Epstein-Barr virus appeared linked to several top co-occurrence clusters. The authors suggested that the approach could potentially be extended to other disease states and immunological phenotypes. Seventeen rarely observed V segments, including chromosome 9 orphons, were excluded from the earlier analysis of about 610 of the donors because counts were too low. A further reported finding was that TCR beta sequences accurately predicted the HLA-A and HLA-B alleles for most subjects in the first cohort.

The library was obtained by the immunoSEQ multiplex PCR assay. A mixture of 60 forward primers for TCR Vbeta segments and 13 reverse primers for TCR Jbeta segments was used in the multiplex PCR. Amplification of the CDR3 region of rearranged TCR beta genes was performed with a multiplex PCR assay on genomic DNA. On the Illumina HiSeq System, the amplified TCR beta libraries were sequenced as 87-base-pair reads. In the source study's methods: Across the 600 to 700 repertoires, a later analysis counted roughly 77 million unique TCR beta chains, about 10 million of which were shared by at least two donors. Raw reads were error-corrected and collapsed into unique sequences by a nearest-neighbor algorithm in which closely related sequences were merged to remove PCR and sequencing errors. Alignment of CDR3 sequences to IMGT reference sequences was used to assign V, D and J gene segments. For a sequence to be retained, a match of at least six nucleotides to both a V gene segment and a J gene segment was required. Rearrangements were classified as productive when the CDR3 lacked stop codons and remained in frame with V and J, and all other rearrangements were classified as non-productive. Following IMGT convention, CDR3 was defined as the stretch from the second conserved V-encoded cysteine to the conserved J-encoded phenylalanine. In an earlier analysis of roughly 580 of the donors, sequences lacking an unambiguous match to a single V gene segment were excluded. An earlier analysis of several hundred of the donors called V segments functional above 56.7% productive rearrangements and segregating when the between-donor standard deviation exceeded 5%. A statistical classification framework was developed to diagnose cytomegalovirus status using the catalog of TCR beta chain sequences. In a later analysis, TCR nucleotide sequences were compared against IMGT/GENE-DB human TR gene sequences so that V and J genes could be assigned. Using the TCRdist pipeline, a later analysis assigned CDR3 sequences along with most-parsimonious VDJ recombination scenarios. A later analysis defined each TCR beta chain by its CDR3 amino acid sequence plus V-gene family, and excluded reads lacking a unique V-gene family. To address suspected cross-contamination and a sequencing artifact, a later analysis removed 550 to 750 highly shared, low-generation-probability nucleotide sequences. In a later analysis, a clonal expansion index for each public chain was calculated from normalized within-repertoire ranks of inferred template counts. In a later analysis, generation probabilities were computed using a VDJ recombination model fitted to out-of-frame rearrangements, and the results were checked against IGoR. Hypergeometric tests were used in a later analysis to score TCR-TCR, TCR-HLA and TCR-CMV co-occurrence, with a repertoire-size bias correction applied to the TCR pairs. To estimate false discovery rates, a later analysis permuted the HLA or CMV assignments 20 times. In a later analysis, co-occurring TCRs were grouped using DBSCAN, with TCRdist sequence similarity added in when clustering inside HLA-allele-positive subsets. Repertoires with fewer than 30,000 or more than 120,000 public chains, plus five repertoires with anomalous nucleotide sharing, were excluded from co-occurrence clustering. Here the immuneACCESS table is served through TCRdb, limited to in-frame sequences with V and J called. Missing clones are a known gap in these copies; in checked studies unresolved V genes cover under half, and the rest lacks a known reason. That table supplies the V and J calls and clone size; D and trimming were determined from the DNA. The sample table holds 150,000 or so clones. The ten largest account for about 2.2% of the sample.

Sequences were obtained from PBMCs. The clonotype was recovered from a woman under 30 in good health and CMV-seronegative.

The DNA sequence is TGTGCCAGCAGCAGGACAGGGGGCGAGGGGGAGCTGTTTTTT. It is translated as CASSRTGGEGELFF. The chain employs TRBV13 and TRBJ2-2; TRBD1 aligns with 11 central bases. Germline trimming amounts to 5 bases on V and 8 bases on J, with 4 as the count of junction bases outside the gene matches. CDR1 and CDR2, looked up from the germline V gene (reference sequence), are PRHDT and FYEKMQ. The CDR3 runs 14 amino acids, cysteine and phenylalanine included. Only the CDR3 DNA stays, 42 bases, in frame from base 1.